The T cell receptor beta chain under discussion was sequenced for a study of T cells in Graves' hyperthyroidism and ophthalmopathy. CDR1 and CDR2 (germline): SSHAT, FNYEAQ (reference sequence). The CDR3 is made up of 13 amino acids. Ten or more counts support this clonotype. One end of the junction is discordant with germline, which a read error may explain. There were TCR beta CDR3 regions amplified from RNA transcripts. The primer set for the first-round RT-PCR of the TCR CDR3 was HTBI. TCRdb independently ran MiXCR on the multiplex PCR reads; one entry per CDR3 protein. The sample lists around 520,000 distinct CDR3 sequences; approximately 15% were seen once. Uncontrolled infections, other autoimmune diseases, pregnancy or lactation led to exclusion of patients. Clinical symptoms, serum thyroxine and TRAb, thyroid ultrasound and orbital computed tomography were used for the diagnoses. The authors took PBMCs from 10 ml fresh peripheral blood.

V gene TRBV7-7 combines with J gene TRBJ2-3, with D tentatively TRBD1 (5 bases). The sample taken for sequencing was blood. The TCR was taken from a woman younger than 35 with Graves' hyperthyroidism. CDR3 loop: CASSLDQGDTQYF. The CDR3 DNA follows: TGTGCTAGCAGCTTAGACCAGGGCGATACGCAGTATTTT.